This TCR beta chain originates from a study of blood T cell repertoires in COVID-19. Study background: Sites across the United States, Italy and Spain contributed samples from acute and convalescent COVID-19. Sources were T cells, B-cell-depleted T cells, or PBMCs; the material itself was cDNA or gDNA.

The CDR3 spans 18 residues. Germline V lookup: CDR1 SGHAT, CDR2 FQNNGV. The V and J ends lost 1 base and 1 base respectively, with 20 bases between them. In the authors' methods: Nucleated cell counts were estimated from reference gene primer amplification. The method was immunoSEQ multiplex PCR; TCRdb's version includes in-frame clones alone and lacks a portion of them. That table gives V, J and clone size, and the DNA gave D and trimming. The profile shows almost 300,000 clones, more than 85% of them singletons. This chain joins TRBV11-2 and TRBJ2-7, with D perhaps TRBD2 (7 bases). The sequence was collected from a man between 65 and 79 years old with acute or convalescent COVID-19. The sequenced sample consisted of peripheral blood. The CDR3 coding sequence is TGTGCCAGCAGCTTAGGGTCTTTCGGGGGGCTGGGGTCCTACGAGCAGTACTTC. Translating it yields CASSLGSFGGLGSYEQYF.